A selection of T cell receptor beta chains follows, all from one sample in a study of cytomegalovirus exposure and HLA in healthy donors. The data were produced by immunoSEQ multiplex PCR, yet TCRdb's version contains in-frame clones alone and is incomplete. The sample lists tens of thousands of clones; just over 90% were seen once. The sequenced material came from PBMCs. These receptors were collected from a man aged 25 to 45 in good health and CMV-seronegative. Both conserved end residues are part of each CDR3. A D gene is named only where the DNA matches it firmly. Expanded clones get a size class; other rows say once, few or many, or leave the size out.

V gene	clone size	D gene	J gene	CDR3 protein	CDR3 DNA
TRBV7-2	NA	NA	TRBJ1-5	CASSSRSWNQPQHF	TGTGCCAGCAGTTCCCGCAGTTGGAATCAGCCCCAGCATTTT
TRBV30	NA	TRBD1	TRBJ1-4	CAWANRGGNEKLFF	TGTGCCTGGGCGAACAGGGGGGGGAATGAAAAACTGTTTTTT
TRBV18	NA	NA	TRBJ1-4	CASSPGTDHGKLFF	TGTGCCAGCTCACCCGGGACTGACCACGGAAAACTGTTTTTT
TRBV9	NA	NA	TRBJ1-5	CASSTDRNQPQHF	TGTGCCAGCAGCACCGACAGAAATCAGCCCCAGCATTTT
TRBV9	NA	TRBD2	TRBJ2-1	CASSPGLAGGSYEQFF	TGTGCCAGCAGCCCGGGACTAGCGGGAGGATCGTATGAGCAGTTCTTC
TRBV18	NA	TRBD1	TRBJ2-5	CASSPRTGPGETQYF	TGTGCCAGCTCCCCTAGGACAGGGCCGGGGGAGACCCAGTACTTC
TRBV2	NA	NA	TRBJ1-1	CASSEKWRTEAFF	TGTGCCAGCAGTGAGAAGTGGCGGACTGAAGCTTTCTTT
TRBV28	NA	NA	TRBJ2-7	CASRPLGTKTYEQYF	TGTGCCAGCAGGCCCCTCGGGACAAAGACCTACGAGCAGTACTTC
TRBV2	NA	NA	TRBJ2-4	CASSRPPIDIQYF	TGTGCCAGCAGTCGCCCACCGATAGACATTCAGTACTTC
TRBV11-3	NA	NA	TRBJ2-3	CASSLSVQGGTDTQYF	TGTGCCAGCAGCTTGTCGGTCCAGGGTGGCACAGATACGCAGTATTTT
TRBV19	NA	NA	TRBJ1-1	CASSIPPSNTEAFF	TGTGCCAGTAGTATTCCCCCCTCCAACACTGAAGCTTTCTTT
TRBV13	NA	TRBD2	TRBJ2-2	CASGRASGGAPEELFF	TGTGCCAGCGGGAGAGCTAGCGGGGGGGCCCCCGAGGAGCTGTTTTTT
TRBV6-6	NA	NA	TRBJ1-1	CASQLYTEAFF	TGTGCCAGCCAGTTGTACACTGAAGCTTTCTTT
TRBV5-8	NA	TRBD2	TRBJ2-1	CASSARLAGSNEQFF	TGTGCCAGCAGCGCTAGACTAGCGGGGTCCAATGAGCAGTTCTTC
TRBV6-5	NA	NA	TRBJ2-3	CASSYTQRQHTDTQYF	TGTGCCAGCAGTTACACCCAGCGCCAGCACACAGATACGCAGTATTTT
TRBV28	NA	TRBD1	TRBJ1-2	CASSFTWTGAASNYGYTF	TGTGCCAGCAGTTTTACCTGGACAGGAGCCGCGTCTAACTATGGCTACACCTTC
TRBV6-1	NA	TRBD2	TRBJ2-1	CASTRLAGDYNEQFF	TGTGCCAGCACTCGACTAGCGGGAGACTACAATGAGCAGTTCTTC
TRBV5-1	NA	TRBD1	TRBJ2-7	CASSKGQTYEQYF	TGCGCCAGCAGCAAGGGACAGACCTACGAGCAGTACTTC
TRBV5-1	NA	NA	TRBJ1-3	CASSMNTPPGNTIYF	TGCGCCAGCAGCATGAATACACCTCCTGGAAACACCATATATTTT
TRBV5-4	NA	TRBD1	TRBJ1-4	CASSAGQGANEKLFF	TGTGCCAGCAGCGCCGGACAGGGGGCGAATGAAAAACTGTTTTTT
TRBV7-9	NA	NA	TRBJ2-2	CASSSPRDRELFF	TGTGCCAGCAGCTCCCCCCGGGACAGGGAGCTGTTTTTT
TRBV2	NA	TRBD2	TRBJ2-1	CASSIYSGGAHNEQFF	TGTGCCAGCAGTATTTATAGCGGGGGGGCCCACAATGAGCAGTTCTTC
TRBV1	NA	NA	TRBJ2-1	CTILAGVLNEQFF	TGCACCATATTAGCGGGGGTCCTCAATGAGCAGTTCTTC
TRBV5-4	NA	TRBD1	TRBJ1-2	CASSRPGTDFNYGYTF	TGTGCCAGCAGCCGCCCCGGGACAGACTTTAACTATGGCTACACCTTC
TRBV21-1	NA	NA	TRBJ2-1	CASSKYPAEVVGRWRDNEQFF	TGTGCCAGCAGCAAATACCCAGCTGAGGTCGTTGGGAGGTGGAGAGACAATGAGCAGTTCTTC
TRBV4-1	NA	TRBD2	TRBJ2-1	CASSQLAGLNEQFF	TGCGCCAGCAGCCAACTAGCGGGACTCAATGAGCAGTTCTTC
TRBV28	few	TRBD1	TRBJ1-2	CASSLRTGYGYTF	TGTGCCAGCAGTTTAAGGACAGGGTATGGCTACACCTTC
TRBV28	NA	TRBD2	TRBJ2-5	CASSFWGGGETQYF	TGTGCCAGCAGTTTTTGGGGGGGAGGGGAGACCCAGTACTTC
TRBV2	NA	NA	TRBJ1-4	CASSEQGSNEKLFF	TGTGCCAGCAGTGAACAGGGGTCTAATGAAAAACTGTTTTTT
TRBV5-1	NA	NA	TRBJ2-5	CASSLLRTQETQYF	TGCGCCAGCAGCTTGTTGAGAACCCAAGAGACCCAGTACTTC
TRBV28	NA	NA	TRBJ2-3	CASSLGGGGADTQYF	TGTGCCAGCAGCTTGGGAGGGGGGGGAGCAGATACGCAGTATTTT
TRBV5-1	NA	TRBD2	TRBJ2-1	CASSHGNRDYSVF	TGCGCCAGCAGCCACGGAAACCGGGACTATTCTGTCTTC
TRBV27	NA	TRBD1	TRBJ1-1	CASSSRQQGADTEAFF	TGTGCCAGCAGTTCCCGACAACAGGGGGCAGACACTGAAGCTTTCTTT
TRBV28	NA	NA	TRBJ1-4	CASSRTSTNEKLFF	TGTGCCAGCAGCCGGACATCAACTAATGAAAAACTGTTTTTT
TRBV2	NA	NA	TRBJ1-6	CASSYSSYNSPLHF	TGTGCCAGCAGTTACAGCTCCTATAATTCACCCCTCCACTTT
TRBV5-1	NA	NA	TRBJ2-7	CASSLAVGSPAEQYF	TGCGCCAGCAGCTTGGCGGTAGGGAGTCCCGCCGAGCAGTACTTC
TRBV28	NA	TRBD1	TRBJ2-3	CASSIPGQGATDTQYF	TGTGCCAGCAGCATACCCGGACAGGGGGCCACAGATACGCAGTATTTT
TRBV5-1	NA	NA	TRBJ2-3	CASSPSVFRSDTQYF	TGCGCCAGCTCCCCTTCTGTGTTTCGGTCAGATACGCAGTATTTT
TRBV19	NA	TRBD1	TRBJ2-3	CASSISQGALDTQYF	TGTGCCAGTAGTATCAGCCAGGGGGCTTTAGATACGCAGTATTTT
TRBV7-2	NA	NA	TRBJ1-2	CASSLQGSNYGYTF	TGTGCCAGCAGCTTACAGGGAAGCAACTATGGCTACACCTTC
TRBV5-1	NA	TRBD2	TRBJ2-5	CASSLISGGQETQYF	TGCGCCAGCAGCTTGATTAGCGGGGGGCAAGAGACCCAGTACTTC
TRBV7-2	NA	TRBD1	TRBJ2-5	CASSPIRGQGAETQYF	TGTGCCAGCAGCCCCATTAGGGGGCAGGGGGCAGAGACCCAGTACTTC
TRBV28	NA	NA	TRBJ2-3	CASSLSRVADTQYF	TGTGCCAGCAGTTTATCGAGGGTAGCGGATACGCAGTATTTT
TRBV14	NA	TRBD1	TRBJ1-6	CASSRGQGSNSPLHF	TGTGCCAGCAGCCGAGGACAGGGGAGTAATTCACCCCTCCACTTT
TRBV5-1	NA	TRBD2	TRBJ2-5	CASSLGPSGGFGETQYF	TGCGCCAGCAGCTTGGGTCCTAGCGGGGGGTTCGGAGAGACCCAGTACTTC